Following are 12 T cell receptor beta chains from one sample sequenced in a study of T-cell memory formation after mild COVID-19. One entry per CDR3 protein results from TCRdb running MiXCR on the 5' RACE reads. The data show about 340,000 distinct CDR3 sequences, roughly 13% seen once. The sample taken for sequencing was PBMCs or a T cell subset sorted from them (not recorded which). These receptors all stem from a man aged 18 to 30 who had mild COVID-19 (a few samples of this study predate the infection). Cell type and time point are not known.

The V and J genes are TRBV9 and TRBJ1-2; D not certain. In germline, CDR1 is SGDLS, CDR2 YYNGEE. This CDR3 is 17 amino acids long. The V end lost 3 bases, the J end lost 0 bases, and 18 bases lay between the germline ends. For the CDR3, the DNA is TGTGCCAGCAGCGGCGCACCAACAGCCCAGCCTAACTATGGCTACACCTTC. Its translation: CASSGAPTAQPNYGYTF.

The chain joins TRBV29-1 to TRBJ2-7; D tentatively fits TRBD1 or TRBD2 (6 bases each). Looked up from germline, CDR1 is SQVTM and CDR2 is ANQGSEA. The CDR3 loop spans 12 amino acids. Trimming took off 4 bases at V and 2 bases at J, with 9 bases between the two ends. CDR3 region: CSVVGGPYEQYF. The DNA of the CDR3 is TGCAGCGTTGTGGGGGGCCCCTACGAGCAGTACTTC.

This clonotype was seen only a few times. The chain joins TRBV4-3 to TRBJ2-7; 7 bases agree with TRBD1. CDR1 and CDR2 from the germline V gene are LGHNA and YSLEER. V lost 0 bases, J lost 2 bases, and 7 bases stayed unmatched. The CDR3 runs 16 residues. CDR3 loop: CASSQDLGDRTYEQYF. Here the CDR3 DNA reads TGCGCCAGCAGCCAAGATCTAGGGGACAGAACCTACGAGCAGTACTTC.

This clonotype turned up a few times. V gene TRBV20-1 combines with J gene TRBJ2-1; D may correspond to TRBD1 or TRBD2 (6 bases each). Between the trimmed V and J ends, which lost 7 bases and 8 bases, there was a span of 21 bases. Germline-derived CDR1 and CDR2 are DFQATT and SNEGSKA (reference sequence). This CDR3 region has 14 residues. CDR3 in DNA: TGCAGTGAAGCGACTTTTAGTGGGGGGCATGAGCAGTTCTTC. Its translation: CSEATFSGGHEQFF.

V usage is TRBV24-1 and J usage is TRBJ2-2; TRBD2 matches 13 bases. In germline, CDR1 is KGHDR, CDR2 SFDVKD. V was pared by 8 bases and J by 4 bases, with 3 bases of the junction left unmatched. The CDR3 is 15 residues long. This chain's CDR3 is CATTTSGGGTGELFF. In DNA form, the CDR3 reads TGTGCCACCACAACTAGCGGGGGGGGCACCGGGGAGCTGTTTTTT.

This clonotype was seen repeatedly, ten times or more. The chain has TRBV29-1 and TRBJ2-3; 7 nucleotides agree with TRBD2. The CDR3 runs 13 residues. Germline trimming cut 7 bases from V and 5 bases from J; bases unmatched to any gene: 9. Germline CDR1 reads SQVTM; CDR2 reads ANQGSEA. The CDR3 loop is CSGSPGRVDTQYF. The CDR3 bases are TGCAGCGGATCACCGGGGAGGGTAGATACGCAGTATTTT.

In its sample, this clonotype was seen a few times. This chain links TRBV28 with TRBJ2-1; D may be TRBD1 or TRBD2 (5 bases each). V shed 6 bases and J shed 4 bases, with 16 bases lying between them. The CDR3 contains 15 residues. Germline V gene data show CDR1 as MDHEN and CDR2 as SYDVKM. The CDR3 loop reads CASRRGDRSYNEQFF. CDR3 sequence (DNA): TGTGCCAGCAGGAGAGGGGACCGGAGTTACAATGAGCAGTTCTTC.

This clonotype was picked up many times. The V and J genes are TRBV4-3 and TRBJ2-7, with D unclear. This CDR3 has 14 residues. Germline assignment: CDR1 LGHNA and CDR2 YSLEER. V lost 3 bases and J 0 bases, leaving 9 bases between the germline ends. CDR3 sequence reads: CASSQFVSSYEQYF. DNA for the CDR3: TGCGCCAGCAGCCAGTTTGTGAGCTCCTACGAGCAGTACTTC.

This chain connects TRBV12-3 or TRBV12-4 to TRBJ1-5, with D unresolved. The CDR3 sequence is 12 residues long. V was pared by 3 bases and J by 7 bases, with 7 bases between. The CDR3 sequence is CASSFEGQPQHF. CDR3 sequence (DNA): TGTGCCAGCAGTTTTGAGGGACAGCCCCAGCATTTT.

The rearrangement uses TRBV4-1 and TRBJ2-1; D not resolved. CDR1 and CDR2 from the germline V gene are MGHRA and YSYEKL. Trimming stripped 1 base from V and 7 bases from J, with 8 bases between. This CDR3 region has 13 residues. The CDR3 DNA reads TGCGCCAGCAGCCAAGTGTCCGAGAATGAGCAGTTCTTC. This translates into CASSQVSENEQFF.

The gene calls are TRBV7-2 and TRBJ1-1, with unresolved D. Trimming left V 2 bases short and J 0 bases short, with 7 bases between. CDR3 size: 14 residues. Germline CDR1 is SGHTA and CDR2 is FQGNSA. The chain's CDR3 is CASSLNSMNTEAFF. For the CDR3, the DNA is TGTGCCAGCAGCTTAAACAGTATGAACACTGAAGCTTTCTTT.

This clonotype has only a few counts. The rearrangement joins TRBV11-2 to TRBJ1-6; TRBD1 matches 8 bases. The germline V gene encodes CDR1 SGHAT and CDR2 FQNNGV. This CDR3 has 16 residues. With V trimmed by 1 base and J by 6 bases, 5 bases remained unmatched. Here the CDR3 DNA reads TGTGCCAGCAGCTTAGCCAGGGGGCGACCTAATTCACCCCTCCACTTT. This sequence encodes CASSLARGRPNSPLHF.